These 8 T cell receptor beta chains came from one sample sequenced in a study of regulatory T cells in long-lasting Graves disease. Time point defined: persistent/refractory GD, antithyroid drugs over 5 years with positive TRAb. PBMC-derived RNA was used for the TCR library. Researchers made TCR beta libraries by using iRepertoire HTBI primers and running Arm-PCR on CDR3 regions. MiXCR, applied by TCRdb to the multiplex PCR reads, yields one record per CDR3 protein. The table records roughly 700,000 distinct CDR3 sequences, about 32% of them present only once. Sample: peripheral blood mononuclear cells (PBMCs), taken when the disease was refractory, from a patient treated with antithyroid drugs. The source is a female donor with Graves disease.

The genes are TRBV3-1 and TRBJ2-5; TRBD2 matches at 7 bases. Trimming took 2 bases from V and 3 from J; bases not matched to a gene: 6. Germline V lookup: CDR1 LGHDT, CDR2 YNNKEL (reference sequence). The CDR3 is made up of 15 amino acids. CDR3: CASSQLTSVEETQYF. CDR3 DNA sequence: TGTGCCAGCAGCCAACTCACTAGCGTAGAAGAGACCCAGTACTTC.

This clonotype was picked up many times. The chain links TRBV10-1 to TRBJ2-7; D is tentatively TRBD1 or TRBD2 (5 bases each). Trimming stripped 6 bases from V and 3 bases from J, with 15 bases between. CDR3 length: 14 residues. Germline V gene data show CDR1 as WNHNN and CDR2 as SYGVQD (reference sequence). In DNA, the CDR3 is TGCGCCAGCAGCGAAGTCGGGGACGGCTACGAGCAGTACTTC. Translated, it gives CASSEVGDGYEQYF.

The table lists this clonotype with a few counts. The chain uses TRBV27 and TRBJ2-2; a weak D match, TRBD2 (6 bases). CDR1 is MNHEY, CDR2 SMNVEV, per germline (reference sequence). V lost 2 bases to trimming and J lost 7 bases, with 11 bases between them. This CDR3 is 14 amino acids long. The CDR3 here is CASSLALAIGELFF. The CDR3 DNA follows: TGTGCCAGCAGTTTAGCCCTAGCGATCGGGGAGCTGTTTTTT.

This clonotype was picked up many times. The gene calls are TRBV28 and TRBJ1-1, with a possible D match to TRBD1 (5 bases). This CDR3 spans 13 amino acids. The V end lost 7 bases, the J end lost 4 bases, and 13 bases lay between the germline ends. The germline CDR1 and CDR2 sequences are MDHEN and SYDVKM. In DNA form, the CDR3 reads TGTGCCAGCATCTTACGGGGGGGCACTGAAGCTTTCTTT. Translated: CASILRGGTEAFF.

V usage is TRBV6-1 and J usage is TRBJ1-5; 11 nucleotides line up with TRBD1. The CDR3 consists of 17 residues. Germline V gene lookup returns CDR1 MNHNS and CDR2 SASEGT. Trimming cost V 6 bases and J 2 bases; bases outside gene matches: 9. The CDR3 sequence: CASRRGQGAPGNQPQHF. In nucleotides, the CDR3 is TGTGCCAGCAGGAGAGGACAGGGGGCGCCGGGCAATCAGCCCCAGCATTTT.

The genes are TRBV27 and TRBJ2-7, with 7 bases aligning to TRBD1. CDR1 MNHEY and CDR2 SMNVEV come from the germline V gene (reference sequence). With 2 bases clipped from V and 1 base from J, the junction kept 2 bases outside the gene matches. The CDR3 sequence is 14 residues long. Here the CDR3 reads CASSLKGASYEQYF. The CDR3 nucleotides read TGTGCCAGCAGTTTAAAGGGGGCTTCCTACGAGCAGTACTTC.

The chain is built from TRBV25-1 and TRBJ2-7; 7 bases map to TRBD1. Germline loops: CDR1 MGHDK, CDR2 SYGVNS. V was pared by 6 bases and J by 3 bases, with 5 bases of the junction left unmatched. There are 13 residues in the CDR3. In DNA form, the CDR3 reads TGTGCCAGCAGACGACGGGACAGCTACGAGCAGTACTTC. Its translation: CASRRRDSYEQYF.

This clonotype was seen ten or more times. The chain recombines TRBV28 with TRBJ2-7, with 10 bases lining up with TRBD2. The CDR3 contains 15 residues. The germline V gene has CDR1 MDHEN and CDR2 SYDVKM. J gave up 1 base and V 9 bases, and 9 bases lay outside the gene matches. The CDR3 bases are TGTGCCAGTCTGCAGGCTAGCGGGAGTTCCTACGAGCAGTACTTC. It encodes CASLQASGSSYEQYF.